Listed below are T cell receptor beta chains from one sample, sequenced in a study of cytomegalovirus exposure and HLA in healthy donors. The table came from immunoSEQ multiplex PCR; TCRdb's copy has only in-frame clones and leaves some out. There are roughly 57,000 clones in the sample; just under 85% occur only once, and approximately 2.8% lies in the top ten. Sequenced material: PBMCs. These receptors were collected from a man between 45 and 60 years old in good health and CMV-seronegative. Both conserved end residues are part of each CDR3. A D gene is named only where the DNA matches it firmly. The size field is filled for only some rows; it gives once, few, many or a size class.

CDR3nt: TGTGCCAGCAGCTTAGGCGGACCCCTCCACTTT; CDR3aa: CASSLGGPLHF; j_gene: TRBJ1-6; d_gene: .; abundance: .; v_gene: TRBV11-2
CDR3nt: TGTGCCAGCAGCGGGGGGTTTGAGCAGTTCTTC; CDR3aa: CASSGGFEQFF; j_gene: TRBJ2-1; d_gene: .; abundance: .; v_gene: TRBV7-6
CDR3nt: TGCGCCAGCAGCCAAGAGGGGGGGCTTTGGGACCCGGATTCCCACGAGCAGTACTTC; CDR3aa: CASSQEGGLWDPDSHEQYF; j_gene: TRBJ2-7; d_gene: .; abundance: .; v_gene: TRBV4-1
CDR3nt: TGTGCCAGCAGCTTCCTTAACCCAGGGAGGGTGGAGACCCAGTACTTC; CDR3aa: CASSFLNPGRVETQYF; j_gene: TRBJ2-5; d_gene: TRBD2; abundance: .; v_gene: TRBV5-6
CDR3nt: TGCGCCAGCAGCTTCGGGACAGATTACGAGCAGTACTTC; CDR3aa: CASSFGTDYEQYF; j_gene: TRBJ2-7; d_gene: TRBD1; abundance: .; v_gene: TRBV5-1
CDR3nt: TGTGCCAGTAGTATGCGACCGGAGACCGGGGAGCTGTTTTTT; CDR3aa: CASSMRPETGELFF; j_gene: TRBJ2-2; d_gene: .; abundance: .; v_gene: TRBV19
CDR3nt: TGTGCCAGCAGCTTAACTGTTCAGGGAAAAGCTTTCTTT; CDR3aa: CASSLTVQGKAFF; j_gene: TRBJ1-1; d_gene: .; abundance: .; v_gene: TRBV7-3
CDR3nt: TGTGCCAGCAGCGCGACCGGGACACTCCAAGAGACCCAGTACTTC; CDR3aa: CASSATGTLQETQYF; j_gene: TRBJ2-5; d_gene: .; abundance: .; v_gene: TRBV11-3
CDR3nt: TGTGCCAGCAGCTTAGACTTCTCTGGAAACACCATATATTTT; CDR3aa: CASSLDFSGNTIYF; j_gene: TRBJ1-3; d_gene: .; abundance: .; v_gene: TRBV7-2
CDR3nt: TGTGCCAGCTCACCAGGAAGTGCGACAGCCCCGTCCTACGAGCAGTACTTC; CDR3aa: CASSPGSATAPSYEQYF; j_gene: TRBJ2-7; d_gene: .; abundance: .; v_gene: TRBV18
CDR3nt: TGTGCCAGCAGCACCAGGGTAGAGACCCAGTACTTC; CDR3aa: CASSTRVETQYF; j_gene: TRBJ2-5; d_gene: .; abundance: .; v_gene: TRBV6-6
CDR3nt: TGCGCCAGCAGCATGGGACAGGGAACCTACAATGAGCAGTTCTTC; CDR3aa: CASSMGQGTYNEQFF; j_gene: TRBJ2-1; d_gene: TRBD1; abundance: .; v_gene: TRBV5-1
CDR3nt: TGCAGCGTTGAAGTCCACAGGGGGACCCTCAATGAGCAGTTCTTC; CDR3aa: CSVEVHRGTLNEQFF; j_gene: TRBJ2-1; d_gene: TRBD1; abundance: few; v_gene: TRBV29-1
CDR3nt: TGTGCCAGCAGCTTTCGGGTTAGCGGGGGGACCACAGATACGCAGTATTTT; CDR3aa: CASSFRVSGGTTDTQYF; j_gene: TRBJ2-3; d_gene: TRBD2; abundance: .; v_gene: TRBV7-8
CDR3nt: TGTGCCAGCATTGTGGGGGGGCCTGAAGCTTTCTTT; CDR3aa: CASIVGGPEAFF; j_gene: TRBJ1-1; d_gene: .; abundance: .; v_gene: TRBV6-1
CDR3nt: TGTGCCAGCATGACATACGAGCAGTACTTC; CDR3aa: CASMTYEQYF; j_gene: TRBJ2-7; d_gene: .; abundance: .; v_gene: TRBV6-1
CDR3nt: TGTGCCATCAAAACGCTAACAGGGTGGGGGTTTTGGGGCTACACCTTC; CDR3aa: CAIKTLTGWGFWGYTF; j_gene: TRBJ1-2; d_gene: .; abundance: .; v_gene: TRBV10-3
CDR3nt: TGTGCCAGCAGGCCAGAGACCGGGACAGTTAATGAAAAACTGTTTTTT; CDR3aa: CASRPETGTVNEKLFF; j_gene: TRBJ1-4; d_gene: TRBD1; abundance: .; v_gene: TRBV6-6
CDR3nt: TGTGCCAGCAGTTCCCCGGCAGGGGGCTATCCCTACGAGCAGTACTTC; CDR3aa: CASSSPAGGYPYEQYF; j_gene: TRBJ2-7; d_gene: TRBD1; abundance: .; v_gene: TRBV28
CDR3nt: TGTGCCAGCAGCTTAGACAGGGCAGATACGCAGTATTTT; CDR3aa: CASSLDRADTQYF; j_gene: TRBJ2-3; d_gene: .; abundance: .; v_gene: TRBV7-6
CDR3nt: TGTGCCAGTAGTATGAGTCAGGGGGCTTACGAGCAGTACTTC; CDR3aa: CASSMSQGAYEQYF; j_gene: TRBJ2-7; d_gene: TRBD1; abundance: few; v_gene: TRBV19
CDR3nt: TGTGCCAGCAGCGCCTCGGGACAGATCTCTGGAAACACCATATATTTT; CDR3aa: CASSASGQISGNTIYF; j_gene: TRBJ1-3; d_gene: TRBD1; abundance: .; v_gene: TRBV9
CDR3nt: TGTGCCAGCAGCCCCACGGGGGACGGAAACACCATATATTTT; CDR3aa: CASSPTGDGNTIYF; j_gene: TRBJ1-3; d_gene: .; abundance: .; v_gene: TRBV9
CDR3nt: TGTGCCAGTAGTATAAAGACAGTCGGCACTGAAGCTTTCTTT; CDR3aa: CASSIKTVGTEAFF; j_gene: TRBJ1-1; d_gene: .; abundance: .; v_gene: TRBV19
CDR3nt: TGTGCCGGCAGGGGGTCCCCAGGAAACACCATATATTTT; CDR3aa: CAGRGSPGNTIYF; j_gene: TRBJ1-3; d_gene: TRBD1; abundance: .; v_gene: TRBV19
CDR3nt: TGTGCCAGCAGCTTCAGACAGGGGGTCACAGATACGCAGTATTTT; CDR3aa: CASSFRQGVTDTQYF; j_gene: TRBJ2-3; d_gene: TRBD1; abundance: .; v_gene: TRBV5-6
CDR3nt: TGTGCCAGCAGCTTAGCGAGGGGGAGCTCTGGAAACACCATATATTTT; CDR3aa: CASSLARGSSGNTIYF; j_gene: TRBJ1-3; d_gene: .; abundance: .; v_gene: TRBV7-6
CDR3nt: TGTGCCAGCAGCTTGGCGGACAGGCGGAGCTCCTACGAGCAGTACTTC; CDR3aa: CASSLADRRSSYEQYF; j_gene: TRBJ2-7; d_gene: TRBD1; abundance: .; v_gene: TRBV5-6
CDR3nt: TGCAGCGCAGTGGGACAGGGGCAGAATGAAAAACTGTTTTTT; CDR3aa: CSAVGQGQNEKLFF; j_gene: TRBJ1-4; d_gene: TRBD1; abundance: .; v_gene: TRBV29-1